The clone carrying this T cell receptor beta chain has just a few counts. Antigen: not known. This sample is drawn from a study of post-analysis software for immune sequencing data. Study overall: Recorded disease courses covered relapsing-remitting, secondary progressive and progressive-relapsing multiple sclerosis. Some patients had no subtype annotation. Study-level findings and limits: Strong co-clustering by F measure was seen for same-batch samples. Normalized Chao1 diversity was significantly lower in multiple sclerosis patients than in controls. Five or six TRBV segments (TRBV5-6, TRBV5-1 and TRBV20-1 among them) occurred more frequently in patients than in controls.

Included in the TCR beta cDNA libraries were unique molecular identifiers. There were roughly 0.95 to 10 million T cells, and 480,000 or so cDNA molecules came from them. One entry per CDR3 protein results from TCRdb running MiXCR on the PCR reads. The sample consists of about 190,000 distinct CDR3 sequences, approximately 30% of them appearing once. Germline V gene data show CDR1 as MGHRA and CDR2 as YSYEKL. This CDR3 comprises 17 residues. V lost 0 bases to trimming and J lost 9 bases, with 21 bases between them. The TCR comes from a girl aged 2-17 years with multiple sclerosis. V is TRBV4-1 and J is TRBJ1-5; D ambiguous. Source material: blood. The DNA of the CDR3 is TGCGCCAGCAGCCAAGATTTAGAGCTCCCTCCTCTCGGGCCCCAGCATTTT. This encodes CASSQDLELPPLGPQHF.